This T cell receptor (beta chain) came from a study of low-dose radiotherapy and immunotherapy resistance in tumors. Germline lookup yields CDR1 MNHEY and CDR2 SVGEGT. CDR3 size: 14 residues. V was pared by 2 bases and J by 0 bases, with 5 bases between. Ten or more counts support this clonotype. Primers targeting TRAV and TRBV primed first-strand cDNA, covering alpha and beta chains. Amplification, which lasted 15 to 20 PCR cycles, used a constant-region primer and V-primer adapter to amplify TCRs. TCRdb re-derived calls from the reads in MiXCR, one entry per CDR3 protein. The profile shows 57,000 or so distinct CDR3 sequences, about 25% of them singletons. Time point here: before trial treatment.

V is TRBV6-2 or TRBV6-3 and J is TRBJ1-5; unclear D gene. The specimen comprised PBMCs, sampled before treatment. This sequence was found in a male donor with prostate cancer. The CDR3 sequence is CASSYGLSNQPQHF. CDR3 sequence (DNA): TGTGCCAGCAGTTACGGTCTTAGCAATCAGCCCCAGCATTTT.